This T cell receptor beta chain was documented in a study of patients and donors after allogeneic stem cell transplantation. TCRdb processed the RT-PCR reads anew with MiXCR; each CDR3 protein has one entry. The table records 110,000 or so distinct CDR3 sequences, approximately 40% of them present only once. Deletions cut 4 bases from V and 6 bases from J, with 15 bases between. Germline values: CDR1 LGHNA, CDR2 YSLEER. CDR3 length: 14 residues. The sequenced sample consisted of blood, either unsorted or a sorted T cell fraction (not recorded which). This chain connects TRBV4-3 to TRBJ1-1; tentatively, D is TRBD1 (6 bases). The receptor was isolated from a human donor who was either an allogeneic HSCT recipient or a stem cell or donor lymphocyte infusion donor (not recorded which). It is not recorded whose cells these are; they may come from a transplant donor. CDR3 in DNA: TGCGCCAGCAGCCCTGACAGGTCATGGTCTGAAGCTTTCTTT. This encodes CASSPDRSWSEAFF.